The 22 T cell receptor beta chains presented below share a single source sample, sequenced in a study of CD8+ T cells in alopecia areata. RNA was isolated and reverse transcribed to cDNA, the sequencing template. Only in-frame clones appear in the TCRdb table, and some are missing; sequencing was by immunoSEQ multiplex PCR. The repertoire holds around 150,000 clones, with around 71% as singletons. Treatment noted: oral pan-JAK inhibitor, 5-10 mg twice daily. The specimen comprised CD4+ T cells sorted from blood, sampled at week 4, from a patient treated with tofacitinib. These receptors came from a human donor with alopecia areata.

V and J are TRBV30 and TRBJ2-1; 11 nucleotides match TRBD2. The CDR3 is 15 residues long. From germline, CDR1 is GTSNPN and CDR2 SVGIG (reference sequence). Trimming removed 0 bases from V and 4 bases from J; junction bases left unmatched: 2. The CDR3 sequence is CAWSVLAGGYNEQFF. The CDR3 DNA reads as TGTGCCTGGAGTGTTCTAGCGGGGGGTTACAATGAGCAGTTCTTC.

The rearrangement uses TRBV4-3 and TRBJ2-2; TRBD1 or TRBD2 may be the D gene (6 bases each). This CDR3 region has 14 residues. With 2 bases removed from V and 6 bases from J, the gap between germline ends came to 10 bases. Looked up from germline, CDR1 is LGHNA and CDR2 is YSLEER. The CDR3 protein is CASSQYREAGELFF. Written as DNA, the CDR3 is TGCGCCAGCAGCCAATACAGGGAGGCCGGGGAGCTGTTTTTT.

The V and J genes are TRBV30 and TRBJ1-5, with TRBD1 as a possible D gene (5 bases). The CDR3 extends over 14 amino acids. V lost 5 bases and J 3 bases, leaving 14 bases between the germline ends. CDR1 and CDR2 (germline): GTSNPN, SVGIG (reference sequence). CDR3 loop: CAWGGAGYNQPQHF. The CDR3 nucleotides are TGTGCCTGGGGCGGGGCAGGGTACAATCAGCCCCAGCATTTT.

The rearrangement links TRBV29-1 to TRBJ1-1, with TRBD1 as a possible D gene (6 bases). V gave up 4 bases and J gave up 3 bases, with 12 bases separating them. CDR3 length equals 13 residues. Germline-derived CDR1 and CDR2 are SQVTM and ANQGSEA. The DNA of the CDR3 is TGCAGCGTTGTACAGGGATTGCACACTGAAGCTTTCTTT. Translating gives CSVVQGLHTEAFF.

The rearrangement joins TRBV30 to TRBJ2-5, with D perhaps TRBD1 or TRBD2 (7 bases each). V shed 8 bases and J shed 9 bases, with 19 bases lying between them. The V gene's germline CDR1 is GTSNPN and CDR2 SVGIG (reference sequence). This CDR3 region has 12 residues. CDR3 coding DNA: TGTGCCATTCAGCCAGGGGGGAGGGCCCAGTACTTC. It is translated as CAIQPGGRAQYF.

This clone was seen at least ten times. The chain carries TRBV27 and TRBJ2-3; no firm D call. V lost 4 bases and J 1 base, leaving 9 bases between the germline ends. Germline loops: CDR1 MNHEY, CDR2 SMNVEV (reference sequence). The CDR3 consists of 14 residues. CDR3: CASSSPGGTDTQYF. The CDR3 nucleotides are TGTGCCAGCAGTTCTCCCGGCGGCACAGATACGCAGTATTTT.

The genes are TRBV30 and TRBJ2-3; 8 bases fit TRBD1. Germline CDR1 GTSNPN, CDR2 SVGIG (reference sequence). V trimming: 1 base; J trimming: 2 bases; junction bases outside the gene matches: 5. CDR3 length equals 15 residues. This chain's CDR3 is CAWSGTGLPTDTQYF. In nucleotides, the CDR3 is TGTGCCTGGAGTGGGACAGGGCTCCCCACAGATACGCAGTATTTT.

The sample holds a few counts of this clone. This specimen includes other DNA sequences encoding the same CDR3. The rearrangement links TRBV29-1 to TRBJ2-6; D is ambiguous. The CDR3 has 12 amino acids. Germline V CDR1 and CDR2: SQVTM, ANQGSEA. V lost 7 bases and J lost 1, with 5 bases in between. CDR3 DNA sequence: TGCAGCGCCGAGTCTGGGGCCAACGTCCTGACTTTC. Translating gives CSAESGANVLTF. Based on the CDR3 plus reference TRBV29-1 and TRBJ2-6, the full variable domain is SAVISQKPSRDICQRGTSLTIQCQVDSQVTMMFWYRQQPGQSLTLIATANQGSEATYESGFVIDKFPISRPNLTFSTLTVSNMSPEDSSIYLCSAESGANVLTFGAGSRLTVL.

DNA for the CDR3: TGTGCCAGCAGTTACTCCGGTTGGAGCCCGACAGATACGCAGTATTTT. Translating gives CASSYSGWSPTDTQYF. This rearrangement joins TRBV6-5 to TRBJ2-3; no clear D gene. Trimming pared 0 bases from V and 3 bases from J, leaving 13 bases between. CDR1 is MNHEY, CDR2 SVGAGI, per germline. The CDR3 has 16 residues.

The CDR3 nucleotides are TGTGCCAGTCGGGGCAGGGCGGGGTACGAGCAGTACTTC. Protein: CASRGRAGYEQYF. The V and J genes are TRBV28 and TRBJ2-7; the D gene is possibly TRBD2 (6 bases). From germline, CDR1 is MDHEN and CDR2 SYDVKM. With 9 bases removed from V and 4 bases from J, the gap between germline ends came to 16 bases. This CDR3 has 13 amino acids.

The chain links TRBV15 to TRBJ1-6, with 7 bases identical to TRBD1. The CDR3 sequence is 15 residues long. CDR1 and CDR2 from the germline V gene are LNHNV and YYDKDF (reference sequence). Losses at the gene ends were 0 bases for V and 10 bases for J; bases not matched to a gene: 6. The CDR3 coding sequence is TGTGCCACCAGCAGAGATCGTCAGGGGGAGTCACCCCTCCACTTT. It specifies CATSRDRQGESPLHF.

CDR3 nucleotides: TGCAGCGTTGCGAAGGGGAACACTGAAGCTTTCTTT. Its translation is CSVAKGNTEAFF. The chain has TRBV29-1 and TRBJ1-1; D is ambiguous. The CDR3 spans 12 residues. Germline-derived CDR1 and CDR2 are SQVTM and ANQGSEA. V shed 4 bases and J shed 1 base, with 7 bases lying between them.

This clone was detected only a few times. V is TRBV29-1 and J is TRBJ2-1, with TRBD1 identical over 8 bases. Germline V gene lookup returns CDR1 SQVTM and CDR2 ANQGSEA. V was clipped by 3 bases and J by 0 bases; unmatched bases: 10. CDR3 length: 17 residues. The CDR3 is CSVDPGGEQGSYNEQFF. The CDR3 region has the DNA TGCAGCGTTGACCCAGGGGGCGAGCAGGGCTCCTACAATGAGCAGTTCTTC.

This clone was found many times. This chain links TRBV27 with TRBJ1-1, with D hard to call. With 5 bases removed from V and 4 bases from J, the gap between germline ends came to 14 bases. From germline, CDR1 is MNHEY and CDR2 SMNVEV (reference sequence). CDR3 length: 14 residues. The CDR3 DNA reads TGTGCCAGCAGTCCCTTTGCCCTTATCACTGAAGCTTTCTTT. Its protein is CASSPFALITEAFF.

The V call is TRBV7-8, the J call TRBJ1-6; D possibly corresponds to TRBD1 (5 bases). The CDR3 has 18 residues. The germline V gene encodes CDR1 SGHVS and CDR2 FQNEAQ. Trimming pared 4 bases from V and 0 bases from J, leaving 16 bases between. This CDR3 is CASSSLNRQSSYNSPLHF. The DNA for the CDR3 is TGTGCCAGCAGCTCGTTAAACAGGCAGAGCTCCTATAATTCACCCCTCCACTTT.

This chain links TRBV29-1 with TRBJ2-5; D remains unclear. Germline-derived CDR1 and CDR2 are SQVTM and ANQGSEA. This CDR3 is 13 amino acids long. V lost 2 bases and J lost 4, with 11 bases in between. In DNA form, the CDR3 reads TGCAGCGTTGAAAAAGGGTTCGGAGAGACCCAGTACTTC. Translated, it gives CSVEKGFGETQYF.

This clone was found a few times. The V gene is TRBV4-3, the J gene TRBJ2-6; 7 bases line up with TRBD1. In germline, CDR1 is LGHNA, CDR2 YSLEER. The ends lost 9 bases at V and 1 base at J; junction bases unmatched: 6. This CDR3 spans 15 amino acids. CDR3 bases: TGCGCCAGTGGGACAGCCGTTTCTGGGGCCAACGTCCTGACTTTC. Amino acids: CASGTAVSGANVLTF.

This clone has more than one count but fewer than ten. V gene TRBV14 combines with J gene TRBJ2-7; D remains unclear. Germline values: CDR1 SGHDN, CDR2 FVKESK. Trimming took off 6 bases at V and 2 bases at J, with 11 bases between the two ends. This CDR3 region has 13 residues. The CDR3 region has the DNA TGTGCCAGCAGTCGCGCCACAGCCTACGAGCAGTACTTC. This translates into CASSRATAYEQYF.

This chain links TRBV29-1 with TRBJ1-1; possible D gene TRBD1, 5 bases. Trimming stripped 4 bases from V and 5 bases from J, with 14 bases between. The CDR3 is made up of 13 amino acids. Germline V gives CDR1 SQVTM, CDR2 ANQGSEA. Here the CDR3 reads CSVARAVGTEAFF. The CDR3 nucleotides are TGCAGCGTTGCCAGGGCTGTAGGAACTGAAGCTTTCTTT.

The V call is TRBV5-1, the J call TRBJ2-1, with 10 bases aligning to TRBD2. Germline CDR1 is SGHRS and CDR2 is YFSETQ. The junction had 5 bases not matched to a gene; V was cut back by 4 bases and J by 4 bases. The CDR3 loop spans 15 amino acids. The CDR3 here is CASSATSGVYNEQFF. For the CDR3, the DNA is TGCGCCAGCAGCGCCACTAGCGGGGTATACAATGAGCAGTTCTTC.

The chain has TRBV15 and TRBJ2-3; D unclear. The CDR3 sequence is 11 residues long. V was cut by 7 bases and J by 1 base, with 3 bases left in between. The germline gives CDR1 LNHNV, CDR2 YYDKDF (reference sequence). CDR3 nucleotides: TGTGCCACCACAGGCACAGATACGCAGTATTTT. Residues: CATTGTDTQYF.

The rearrangement links TRBV29-1 to TRBJ2-7; 7 bases map to TRBD1. The V segment lost 4 bases and the J segment 1 base; nucleotides outside the gene matches: 4. CDR1 is SQVTM, CDR2 ANQGSEA, per germline. This CDR3 contains 13 residues. The CDR3 loop is CSVGGTDSYEQYF. The CDR3 nucleotides read TGCAGCGTTGGAGGGACAGATTCCTACGAGCAGTACTTC.